This T cell receptor beta chain is drawn from a study of cytomegalovirus exposure and HLA in healthy donors. Study background: Early released data had tens of millions of unique TCRs, all coming from HLA-typed donors.

Healthy bone marrow donors supplied every sample. About this clone: Its antigen remains unknown.

Study results and caveats: The study recorded around 160 TCR beta chains that were cytomegalovirus-associated. Most TCR beta V segments were productive about 90% or about 30% of the time in an earlier analysis.

13 Jbeta primers and 60 Vbeta primers were used for the PCR. Profiling relied on immunoSEQ multiplex PCR, and the TCRdb table lists in-frame clones only, not all of them. The sample gives some 200,000 clones, just over 75% of which show up once; less than 3% is in the top ten. This receptor was obtained from a woman aged 55-70 years in good health and CMV-seropositive. Material: PBMCs.

CDR3 sequence: CASSEGQYNQPQHF. The CDR3 DNA sequence: TGCGCCAGCAGCGAAGGACAGTACAATCAGCCCCAGCATTTT. The V and J genes are TRBV5-1 and TRBJ1-5, with TRBD1 as a possible D gene (6 bases). Trimming pared 4 bases from V and 3 bases from J, leaving 11 bases between. The CDR3 loop spans 14 amino acids. CDR1 is SGHRS, CDR2 YFSETQ, per germline.